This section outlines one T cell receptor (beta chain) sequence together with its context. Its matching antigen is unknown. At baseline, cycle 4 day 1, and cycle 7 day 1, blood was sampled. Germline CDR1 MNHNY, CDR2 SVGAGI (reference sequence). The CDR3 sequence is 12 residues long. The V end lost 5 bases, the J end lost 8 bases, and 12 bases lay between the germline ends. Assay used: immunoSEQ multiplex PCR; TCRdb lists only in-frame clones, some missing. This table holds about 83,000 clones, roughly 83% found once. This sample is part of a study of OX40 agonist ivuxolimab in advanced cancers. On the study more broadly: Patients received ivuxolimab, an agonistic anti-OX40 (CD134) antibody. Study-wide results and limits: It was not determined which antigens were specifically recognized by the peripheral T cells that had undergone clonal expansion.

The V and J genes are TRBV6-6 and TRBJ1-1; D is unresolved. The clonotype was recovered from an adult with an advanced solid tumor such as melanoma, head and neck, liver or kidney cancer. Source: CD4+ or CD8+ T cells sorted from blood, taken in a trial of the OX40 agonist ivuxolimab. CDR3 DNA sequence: TGTGCCAGCAGTAAGACCCTTTTAGAAGCTTTCTTT. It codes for CASSKTLLEAFF.